The clone carrying this TCR beta chain occurred a few times. The data were obtained in a study of immune characterization of retroperitoneal liposarcoma. The CDR3 loop spans 15 amino acids. Germline lookup yields CDR1 MNHNS and CDR2 SASEGT. Trimming left V 5 bases short and J 3 bases short, with 15 bases between. One entry per CDR3 protein, called by TCRdb with MiXCR from the PCR reads. The table shows about 10,000 distinct CDR3 sequences, with around a quarter occurring only once. The J gene is TRBJ2-3, the V gene TRBV6-1; D is possibly TRBD1 (6 bases). The specimen sequenced was tumor tissue. This TCR derives from a female donor with retroperitoneal liposarcoma. The CDR3 bases are TGTGCCAGCAGTTTTCGACAGGCAATGACAGATACGCAGTATTTT. It codes for CASSFRQAMTDTQYF.